This TCR beta chain was retrieved from a study of blood T cells in healthy people across ages. Donors each provided about 10 milliliters of peripheral blood. This clonotype was recorded a few times. Its target is not known. Study conclusions and caveats: A greater number of naive CD4+ cells and higher diversity distinguished long-lived donors from aged donors. Samples with more naive T cells showed higher observed beta diversity.

A second PCR, run for about 7 to 11 cycles, used a sample-barcoded 5' primer plus a J-beta primer mix. MiXCR, applied by TCRdb to the 5' RACE reads, yields one record per CDR3 protein. The sample includes 600,000 to 850,000 distinct CDR3 sequences, just under 25% of them seen just once. CDR1 is MGHDK, CDR2 SYGVNS, per germline. CDR3 length: 14 residues. Another study also made use of these data, one on T cells of mothers and their children. That paper states: Addition of sample barcodes and 2-4 random nucleotides occurred through the M1S primer of the second PCR.

Source material: blood. The source of this sequence is a boy between 10 and 17 years old in good health. V gene TRBV25-1 combines with J gene TRBJ2-5; the D gene is possibly TRBD1 (6 bases). The better agreement between TRBJ2-1 and the DNA end casts doubt on the J call. As DNA, the CDR3 is TGTGCCAGCAGTGAATCTGGACAGCCACCAGAGCAGTTCTTC. Translation gives CASSESGQPPEQFF.